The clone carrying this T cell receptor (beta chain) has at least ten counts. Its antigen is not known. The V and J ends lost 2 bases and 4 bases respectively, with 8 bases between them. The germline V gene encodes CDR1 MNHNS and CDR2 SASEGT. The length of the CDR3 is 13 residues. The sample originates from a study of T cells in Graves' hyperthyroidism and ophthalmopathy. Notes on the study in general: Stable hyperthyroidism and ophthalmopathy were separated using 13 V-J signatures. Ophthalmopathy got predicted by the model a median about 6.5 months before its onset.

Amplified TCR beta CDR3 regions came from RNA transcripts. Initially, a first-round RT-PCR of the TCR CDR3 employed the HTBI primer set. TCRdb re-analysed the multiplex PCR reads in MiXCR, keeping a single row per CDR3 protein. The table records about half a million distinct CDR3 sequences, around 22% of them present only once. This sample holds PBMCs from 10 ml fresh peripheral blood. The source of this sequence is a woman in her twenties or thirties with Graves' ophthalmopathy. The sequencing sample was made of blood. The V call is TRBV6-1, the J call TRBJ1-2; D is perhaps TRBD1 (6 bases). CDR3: CASSEQGTYGYTF. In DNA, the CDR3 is TGTGCCAGCAGTGAACAGGGGACCTATGGCTACACCTTC.